This T cell receptor beta chain was found in a study of tumor T cells in aggressive B-cell lymphoma. Using immunoSEQ multiplex PCR, the repertoire was profiled, and TCRdb retains in-frame clones only, with some absent. The data show fewer than 7,000 clones, about 90% seen once. Germline lookup yields CDR1 SGHAT and CDR2 FQDESV (reference sequence). The CDR3 is 13 amino acids. J was trimmed by 4 bases and V by 5 bases; bases with no gene match: 2. The specimen was tumor tissue. The V call is TRBV11-1, the J call TRBJ1-1, with 9 bases matching TRBD1. The clonotype originates from an adult with diffuse large B cell lymphoma. The CDR3 protein is CASSLDRGTEAFF. For the CDR3, the DNA is TGTGCCAGCAGCCTGGACAGGGGCACTGAAGCTTTCTTT. Full variable domain (remainder filled in from reference TRBV11-1 and TRBJ1-1): EAEVAQSPRYKITEKSQAVAFWCDPISGHATLYWYRQILGQGPELLVQFQDESVVDDSQLPKDRFSAERLKGVDSTLKIQPAELGDSAMYLCASSLDRGTEAFFGQGTRLTVV.